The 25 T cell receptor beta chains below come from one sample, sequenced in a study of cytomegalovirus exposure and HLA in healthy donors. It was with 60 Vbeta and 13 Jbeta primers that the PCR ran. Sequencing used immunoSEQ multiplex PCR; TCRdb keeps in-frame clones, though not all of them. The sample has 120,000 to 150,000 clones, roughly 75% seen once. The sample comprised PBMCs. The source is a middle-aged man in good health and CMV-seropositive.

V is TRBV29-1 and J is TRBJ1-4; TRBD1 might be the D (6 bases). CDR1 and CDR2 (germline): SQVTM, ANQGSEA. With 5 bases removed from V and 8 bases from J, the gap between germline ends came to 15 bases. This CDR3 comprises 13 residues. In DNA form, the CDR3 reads TGCAGCGTTACAGGACATAGGGGGGAAAAACTGTTTTTT. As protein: CSVTGHRGEKLFF.

CDR3 sequence reads: CASSGGGLRNSPLHF. In DNA form, the CDR3 reads TGTGCCAGCAGTGGAGGGGGACTAAGGAATTCACCCCTCCACTTT. The chain is built from TRBV2 and TRBJ1-6, with D possibly matching TRBD1 (6 bases). Germline V gene data show CDR1 as SNHLY and CDR2 as FYNNEI. The CDR3 is made up of 15 amino acids. Between the trimmed V and J ends, which lost 4 bases and 7 bases, there was a span of 14 bases.

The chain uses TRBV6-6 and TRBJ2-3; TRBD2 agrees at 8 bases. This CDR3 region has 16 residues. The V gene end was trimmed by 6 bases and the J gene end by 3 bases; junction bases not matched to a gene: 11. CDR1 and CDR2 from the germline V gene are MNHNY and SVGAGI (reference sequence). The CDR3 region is CASRATRTSGTDTQYF. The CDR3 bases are TGTGCCAGCAGAGCGACGAGAACTAGCGGTACAGATACGCAGTATTTT.

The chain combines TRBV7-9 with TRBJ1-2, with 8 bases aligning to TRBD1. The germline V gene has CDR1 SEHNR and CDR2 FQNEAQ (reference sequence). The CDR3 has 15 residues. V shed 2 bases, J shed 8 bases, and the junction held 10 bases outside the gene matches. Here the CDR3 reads CASSLSGQALRGYTF. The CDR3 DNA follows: TGTGCCAGCAGCTTATCGGGACAGGCTCTTCGGGGCTACACCTTC.

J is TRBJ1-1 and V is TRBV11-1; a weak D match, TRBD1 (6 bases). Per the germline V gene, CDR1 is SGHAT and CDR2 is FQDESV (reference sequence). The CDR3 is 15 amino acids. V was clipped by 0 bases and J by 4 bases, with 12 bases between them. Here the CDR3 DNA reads TGTGCCAGCAGCTTAGCGCGGGGGGCAAGCACTGAAGCTTTCTTT. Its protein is CASSLARGASTEAFF.

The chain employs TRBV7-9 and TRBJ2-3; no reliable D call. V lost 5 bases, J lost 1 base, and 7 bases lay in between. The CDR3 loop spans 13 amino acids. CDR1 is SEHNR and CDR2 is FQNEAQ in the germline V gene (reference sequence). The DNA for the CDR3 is TGTGCCAGCAGCATAACGGGCACAGATACGCAGTATTTT. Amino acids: CASSITGTDTQYF.

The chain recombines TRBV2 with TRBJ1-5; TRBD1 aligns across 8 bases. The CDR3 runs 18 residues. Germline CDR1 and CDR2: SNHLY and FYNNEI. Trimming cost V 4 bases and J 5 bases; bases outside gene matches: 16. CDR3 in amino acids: CASSGRDRRYTSYQPQHF. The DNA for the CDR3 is TGTGCCAGCAGTGGTCGGGACAGGAGGTATACTAGTTATCAGCCCCAGCATTTT.

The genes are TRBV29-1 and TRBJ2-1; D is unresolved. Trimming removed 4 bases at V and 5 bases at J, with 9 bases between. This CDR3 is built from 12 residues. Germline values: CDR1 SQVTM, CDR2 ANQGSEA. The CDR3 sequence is CSVVRGNNEQFF. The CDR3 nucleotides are TGCAGCGTTGTTCGCGGAAACAATGAGCAGTTCTTC.

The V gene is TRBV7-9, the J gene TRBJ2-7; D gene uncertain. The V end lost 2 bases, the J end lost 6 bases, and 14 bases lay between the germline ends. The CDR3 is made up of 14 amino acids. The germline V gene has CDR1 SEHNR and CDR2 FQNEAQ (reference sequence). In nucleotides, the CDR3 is TGTGCCAGCAGCTTAATCGGAGACGTGGGCGAGCAGTACTTC. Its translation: CASSLIGDVGEQYF.

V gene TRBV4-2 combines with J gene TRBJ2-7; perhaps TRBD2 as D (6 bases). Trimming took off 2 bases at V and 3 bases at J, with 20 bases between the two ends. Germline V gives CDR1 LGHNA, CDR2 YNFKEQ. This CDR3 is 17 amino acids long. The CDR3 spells CASSQLEEGPTRYEQYF. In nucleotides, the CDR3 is TGTGCCAGCAGCCAACTTGAGGAGGGACCCACCCGCTACGAGCAGTACTTC.

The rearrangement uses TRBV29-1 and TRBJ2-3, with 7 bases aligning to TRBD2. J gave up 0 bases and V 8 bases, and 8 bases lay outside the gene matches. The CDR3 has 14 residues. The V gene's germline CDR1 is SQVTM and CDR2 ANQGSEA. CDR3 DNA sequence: TGCAGCCTTATGGGCGGGGGAAGCACAGATACGCAGTATTTT. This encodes CSLMGGGSTDTQYF.

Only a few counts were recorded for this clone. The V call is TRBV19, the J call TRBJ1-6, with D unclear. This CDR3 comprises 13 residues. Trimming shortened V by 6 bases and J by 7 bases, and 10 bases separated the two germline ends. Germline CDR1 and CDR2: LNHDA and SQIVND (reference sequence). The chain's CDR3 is CASSLTVNSPLHF. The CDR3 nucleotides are TGTGCCAGTAGCCTTACGGTGAATTCACCCCTCCACTTT.

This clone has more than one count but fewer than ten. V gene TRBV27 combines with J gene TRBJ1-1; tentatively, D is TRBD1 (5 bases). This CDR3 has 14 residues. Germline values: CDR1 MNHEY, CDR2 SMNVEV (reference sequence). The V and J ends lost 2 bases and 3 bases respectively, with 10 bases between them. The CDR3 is CASSLPGGDTEAFF. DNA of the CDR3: TGTGCCAGCAGTTTACCCGGGGGGGACACTGAAGCTTTCTTT.

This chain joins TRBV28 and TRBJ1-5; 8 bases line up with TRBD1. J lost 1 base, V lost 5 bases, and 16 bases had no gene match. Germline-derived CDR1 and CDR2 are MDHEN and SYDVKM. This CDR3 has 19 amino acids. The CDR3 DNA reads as TGTGCCAGCAGTCCCTGGCACTTGACAGGGGTGGGAAGCAATCAGCCCCAGCATTTT. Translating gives CASSPWHLTGVGSNQPQHF.

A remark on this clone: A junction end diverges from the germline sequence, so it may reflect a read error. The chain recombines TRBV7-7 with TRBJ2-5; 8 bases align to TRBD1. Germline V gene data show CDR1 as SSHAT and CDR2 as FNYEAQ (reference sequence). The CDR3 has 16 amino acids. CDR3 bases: TGTGCTAGCAGCGTTTTGGGCCCAGGGGGCAGAGAGACCCAGTACTTC. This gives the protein CASSVLGPGGRETQYF. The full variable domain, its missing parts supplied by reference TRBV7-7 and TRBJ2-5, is GAGVSQSPRYKVTKRGQDVTLRCDPISSHATLYWYQQALGQGPEFLTYFNYEAQPDKSGLPSDRFSAERPEGSISTLTIQRTEQRDSAMYRCASSVLGPGGRETQYFGPGTRLLVL.

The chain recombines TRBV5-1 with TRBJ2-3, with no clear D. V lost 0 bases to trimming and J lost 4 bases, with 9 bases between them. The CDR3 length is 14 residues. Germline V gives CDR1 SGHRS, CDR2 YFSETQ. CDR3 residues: CASSLEKIADTQYF. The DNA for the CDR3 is TGCGCCAGCAGCTTGGAAAAGATAGCAGATACGCAGTATTTT.

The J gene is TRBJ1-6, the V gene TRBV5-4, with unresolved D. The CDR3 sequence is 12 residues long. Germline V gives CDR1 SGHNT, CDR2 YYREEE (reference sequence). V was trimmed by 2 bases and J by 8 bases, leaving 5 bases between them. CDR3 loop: CASSFDYSPLHF. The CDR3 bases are TGTGCCAGCAGCTTCGACTATTCACCCCTCCACTTT.

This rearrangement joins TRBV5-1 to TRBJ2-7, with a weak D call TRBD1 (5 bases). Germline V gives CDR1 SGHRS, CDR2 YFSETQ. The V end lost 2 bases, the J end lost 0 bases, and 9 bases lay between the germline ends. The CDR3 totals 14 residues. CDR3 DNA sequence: TGCGCCAGCAGCTTAAGACAGAGCTCCTACGAGCAGTACTTC. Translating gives CASSLRQSSYEQYF.

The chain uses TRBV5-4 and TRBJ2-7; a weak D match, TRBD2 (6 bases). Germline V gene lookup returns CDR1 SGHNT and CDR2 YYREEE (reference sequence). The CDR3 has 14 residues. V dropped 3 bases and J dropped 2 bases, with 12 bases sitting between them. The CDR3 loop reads CASSSAAGTYEQYF. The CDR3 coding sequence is TGTGCCAGCAGCTCGGCTGCGGGAACCTACGAGCAGTACTTC.

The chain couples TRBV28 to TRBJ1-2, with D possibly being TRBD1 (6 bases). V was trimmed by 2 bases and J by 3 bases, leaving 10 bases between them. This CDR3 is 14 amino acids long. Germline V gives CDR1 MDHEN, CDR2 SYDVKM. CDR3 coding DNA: TGTGCCAGCAGTTTAAACAGGGCCGACTATGGCTACACCTTC. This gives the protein CASSLNRADYGYTF.

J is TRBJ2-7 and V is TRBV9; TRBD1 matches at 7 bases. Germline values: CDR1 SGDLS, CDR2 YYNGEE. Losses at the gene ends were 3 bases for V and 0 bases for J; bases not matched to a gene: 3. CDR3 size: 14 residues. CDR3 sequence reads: CASSGGQNSYEQYF. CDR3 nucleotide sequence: TGTGCCAGCAGCGGGGGACAGAACTCCTACGAGCAGTACTTC.

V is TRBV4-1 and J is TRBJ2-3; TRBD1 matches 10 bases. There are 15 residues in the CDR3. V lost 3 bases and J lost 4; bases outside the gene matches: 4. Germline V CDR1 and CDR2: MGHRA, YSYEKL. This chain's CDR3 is CASSHRQGAADTQYF. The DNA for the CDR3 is TGCGCCAGCAGCCACCGACAGGGGGCCGCAGATACGCAGTATTTT.

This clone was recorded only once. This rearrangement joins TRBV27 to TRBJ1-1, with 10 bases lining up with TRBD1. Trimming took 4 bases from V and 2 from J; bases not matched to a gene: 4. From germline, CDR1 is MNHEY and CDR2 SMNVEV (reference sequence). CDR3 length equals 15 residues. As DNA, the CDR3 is TGTGCCAGCAGTTACCGGGACAGGGGAAACACTGAAGCTTTCTTT. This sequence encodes CASSYRDRGNTEAFF.

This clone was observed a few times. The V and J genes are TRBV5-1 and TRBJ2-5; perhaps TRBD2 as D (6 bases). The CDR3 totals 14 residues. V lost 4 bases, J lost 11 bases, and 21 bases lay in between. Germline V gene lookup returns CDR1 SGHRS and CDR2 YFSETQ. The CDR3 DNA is TGCGCCAGCAGCCCTGGACTGGGGTCGGGGGAGCAGTACTTC. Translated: CASSPGLGSGEQYF.

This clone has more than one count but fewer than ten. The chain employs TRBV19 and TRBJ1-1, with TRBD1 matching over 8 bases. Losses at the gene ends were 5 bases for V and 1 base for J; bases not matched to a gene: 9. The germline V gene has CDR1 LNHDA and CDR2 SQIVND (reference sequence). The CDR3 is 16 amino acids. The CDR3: CASSPSTGVTNTEAFF. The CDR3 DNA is TGTGCCAGTAGTCCCTCGACAGGGGTTACGAACACTGAAGCTTTCTTT.